The present T cell receptor (beta chain) was sequenced within a study of cytomegalovirus exposure and HLA in healthy donors. Study-wide findings and caveats: Some TCR beta chains (more than 150 of them) were listed as cytomegalovirus-associated. Confirmation in vitro established that three CMV-associated chains were specific for CMV antigens.

Note on this clone: What it binds is unknown.

This CDR3 spans 15 amino acids. Germline CDR1 reads LGHNA; CDR2 reads YNFKEQ. V was clipped by 8 bases and J by 4 bases, with 18 bases between them. Primers included in the PCR were 60 Vbeta and 13 Jbeta primers. The table came from immunoSEQ multiplex PCR; TCRdb's copy has only in-frame clones and leaves some out. Its table records tens of thousands of clones. Donors counted as nominally healthy when sampled, yet unrecorded immune exposures were likely. This receptor was obtained from a man younger than 35 in good health and CMV-seropositive. The sample comprised PBMCs. The V gene is TRBV4-2, the J gene TRBJ1-5, with unresolved D. In DNA, the CDR3 is TGTGCCAGCCAGTCTGACGGAGGTTCTAATCAGCCCCAGCATTTT. Amino acids: CASQSDGGSNQPQHF.